Listed here are 31 T cell receptor beta chains from one sample, sequenced in a study of cytomegalovirus exposure and HLA in healthy donors. Vbeta (60) and Jbeta (13) primers were used in the PCR. TCRdb's copy holds only in-frame clones and misses some; the assay was immunoSEQ multiplex PCR. This table has 90,000 to 110,000 clones, almost 70% appearing once. Sequencing was carried out using PBMCs. All receptors come from a man aged 25-40 years in good health and CMV-seronegative.

This clone was seen more than once but under ten times. The chain links TRBV30 to TRBJ2-5, with TRBD1 matching over 9 bases. CDR3 length equals 15 residues. With V trimmed by 3 bases and J by 3 bases, 8 bases remained unmatched. Germline CDR1 reads GTSNPN; CDR2 reads SVGIG (reference sequence). CDR3 in amino acids: CAWRAPGQGEETQYF. CDR3 nucleotide sequence: TGTGCCTGGAGGGCCCCGGGACAGGGAGAAGAGACCCAGTACTTC.

The rearrangement links TRBV6-6 to TRBJ2-5; TRBD1 matches 9 bases. The germline gives CDR1 MNHNY, CDR2 SVGAGI (reference sequence). The CDR3 is 14 residues long. Trimming removed 5 bases from V and 6 bases from J; junction bases left unmatched: 7. This CDR3 reads CASSPRQGGKTQYF. The CDR3 coding sequence is TGTGCCAGCAGTCCAAGACAGGGGGGAAAGACCCAGTACTTC.

This chain links TRBV6-5 with TRBJ2-7, with 9 positions matching TRBD1. Germline V lookup: CDR1 MNHEY, CDR2 SVGAGI. V was clipped by 0 bases and J by 3 bases; unmatched bases: 3. This CDR3 contains 15 residues. CDR3: CASSYSGTGSYEQYF. CDR3 DNA sequence: TGTGCCAGCAGTTACTCCGGGACAGGGAGCTACGAGCAGTACTTC.

The chain has TRBV29-1 and TRBJ2-1, with 8 bases lining up with TRBD2. This CDR3 is built from 17 residues. Germline CDR1 SQVTM, CDR2 ANQGSEA. V dropped 5 bases and J dropped 0; count of bases not matched to a gene: 12. The CDR3 nucleotides read TGCAGCGTTAGCGGTCTAGCGGGCCCTTTCTCCTACAATGAGCAGTTCTTC. Protein: CSVSGLAGPFSYNEQFF.

This clone was counted a few times. The chain has TRBV30 and TRBJ2-1; tentatively, D is TRBD2 (6 bases). The V gene's germline CDR1 is GTSNPN and CDR2 SVGIG (reference sequence). Trimming pared 5 bases from V and 0 bases from J, leaving 8 bases between. The CDR3 is made up of 13 amino acids. The CDR3 DNA reads TGTGCCTGGGGACTAAGCTCCTACAATGAGCAGTTCTTC. This codes for CAWGLSSYNEQFF.

This clone showed up just a few times. This chain uses TRBV11-2 with TRBJ2-7; 7 positions match TRBD1. V gave up 1 base and J gave up 3 bases; unmatched junction bases: 3. Per the germline V gene, CDR1 is SGHAT and CDR2 is FQNNGV. The CDR3 runs 14 residues. CDR3 in amino acids: CASSLASGGYEQYF. The CDR3 coding sequence is TGTGCCAGCAGCTTAGCCTCAGGGGGCTACGAGCAGTACTTC.

This clone came up a few times. The chain couples TRBV9 to TRBJ1-3; possible D gene TRBD1, 6 bases. Looked up from germline, CDR1 is SGDLS and CDR2 is YYNGEE. The V end lost 4 bases, the J end lost 5 bases, and 13 bases lay between the germline ends. The CDR3 loop spans 14 amino acids. CDR3 region: CASSPSGQRNTIYF. CDR3 bases: TGTGCCAGCAGCCCCTCAGGACAGCGAAACACCATATATTTT.

The J gene is TRBJ2-3, the V gene TRBV5-1, with TRBD2 identical over 8 bases. Per germline, CDR1 SGHRS and CDR2 YFSETQ. With V trimmed by 3 bases and J by 6 bases, 3 bases remained unmatched. The CDR3 has 13 amino acids. The CDR3 loop is CASSSGGVDTQYF. CDR3 nucleotide sequence: TGCGCCAGCAGCTCCGGGGGGGTGGATACGCAGTATTTT.

This chain connects TRBV15 to TRBJ1-1, with 10 bases lining up with TRBD1. J was trimmed by 5 bases and V by 3 bases; bases with no gene match: 6. CDR1 is LNHNV, CDR2 YYDKDF, per germline (reference sequence). The CDR3 totals 15 residues. The CDR3 protein is CATSRDRGDGTEAFF. CDR3 sequence (DNA): TGTGCCACCAGCAGGGACAGGGGGGACGGGACTGAAGCTTTCTTT.

There are a few counts of this clone. This chain joins TRBV6-1 and TRBJ1-4, with D unclear. Trimming left V 2 bases short and J 7 bases short, with 11 bases between. The CDR3 runs 14 residues. CDR1 and CDR2 (germline): MNHNS, SASEGT. In DNA form, the CDR3 reads TGTGCCAGCAGTGAAATGGAGAAAGCTGAAAAACTGTTTTTT. Translated, it gives CASSEMEKAEKLFF.

CDR3 DNA: TGTGCCAGCAGCCAAGATGCTAGCGGGAGATTGGGTTTTAACAATGAGCAGTTCTTC. Its protein product is CASSQDASGRLGFNNEQFF. This chain joins TRBV14 and TRBJ2-1; 10 nucleotides agree with TRBD2. Losses at the gene ends were 0 bases for V and 5 bases for J; bases not matched to a gene: 13. Germline V gene data show CDR1 as SGHDN and CDR2 as FVKESK. There are 19 residues in the CDR3.

The sample holds a few counts of this clone. V usage is TRBV2 and J usage is TRBJ1-5; D call uncertain. Trimming took 6 bases from V and 0 from J, leaving 6 bases between them. Germline CDR1 reads SNHLY; CDR2 reads FYNNEI. The CDR3 has 13 amino acids. The CDR3 nucleotides are TGTGCCAGCAGGAGAGATAGCAATCAGCCCCAGCATTTT. This gives the protein CASRRDSNQPQHF.

The V gene is TRBV10-3, the J gene TRBJ1-2; D is possibly TRBD1 (6 bases). Between the trimmed V and J ends, which lost 6 bases and 5 bases, there was a span of 10 bases. The CDR3 contains 12 residues. Germline assignment: CDR1 ENHRY and CDR2 SYGVKD. Here the CDR3 DNA reads TGTGCCATCAGCCCAGGGGTATATGGCTACACCTTC. The encoded protein is CAISPGVYGYTF.

This clone has a handful of counts. This chain connects TRBV7-9 to TRBJ2-5; D possibly corresponds to TRBD1 (6 bases). V shed 5 bases and J shed 1 base, with 17 bases lying between them. The germline CDR1 and CDR2 sequences are SEHNR and FQNEAQ (reference sequence). This CDR3 is 16 amino acids long. In DNA, the CDR3 is TGTGCCAGCAGCACATCCAGGGGTTTCACCCAAGAGACCCAGTACTTC. Its translation: CASSTSRGFTQETQYF. Complete variable domain (other parts from reference TRBV7-9 and TRBJ2-5): DTGVSQNPRHKITKRGQNVTFRCDPISEHNRLYWYRQTLGQGPEFLTYFQNEAQLEKSRLLSDRFSAERPKGSFSTLEIQRTEQGDSAMYLCASSTSRGFTQETQYFGPGTRLLVL.

V is TRBV4-3 and J is TRBJ2-1; 8 positions agree with TRBD2. This CDR3 region has 17 residues. From germline, CDR1 is LGHNA and CDR2 YSLEER. Germline trimming cut 3 bases from V and 1 base from J; bases unmatched to any gene: 8. The CDR3 DNA reads as TGCGCCAGCAGCCATGATGCCGGGACTAGTTCCTACAATGAGCAGTTCTTC. It specifies CASSHDAGTSSYNEQFF.

J is TRBJ2-7 and V is TRBV18; TRBD2 might be the D (6 bases). Germline values: CDR1 KGHSH, CDR2 LQKENI. CDR3 length: 13 amino acids. Trimming took 1 base from V and 4 from J, leaving 8 bases between them. The CDR3 loop is CASSPQGRYEQYF. The CDR3 nucleotides read TGTGCCAGCTCACCACAGGGGAGGTACGAGCAGTACTTC. The variable domain in full, with the rest retrieved from reference TRBV18 and TRBJ2-7, is NAGVMQNPRHLVRRRGQEARLRCSPMKGHSHVYWYRQLPEEGLKFMVYLQKENIIDESGMPKERFSAEFPKEGPSILRIQQVVRGDSAAYFCASSPQGRYEQYFGPGTRLTVT.

The chain carries TRBV29-1 and TRBJ1-5, with D possibly TRBD1 on 5 matching bases. This CDR3 is built from 15 residues. The V end was cut by 4 bases, the J end by 6 bases, with 19 bases between. Germline values: CDR1 SQVTM, CDR2 ANQGSEA. The CDR3 region is CSVVIPMGGSQPQHF. The CDR3, as DNA: TGCAGCGTTGTCATCCCAATGGGGGGAAGTCAGCCCCAGCATTTT.

CDR3 bases: TGTGCCAGCAGCTTCGCAAGGGGGCGTCAGGAGCAGTTCTTC. It codes for CASSFARGRQEQFF. The chain is built from TRBV5-4 and TRBJ2-1, with 7 bases aligning to TRBD1. Germline CDR1 SGHNT, CDR2 YYREEE (reference sequence). Trimming cost V 2 bases and J 10 bases; bases outside gene matches: 9. The CDR3 has 14 amino acids.

V is TRBV19 and J is TRBJ2-5, with TRBD2 identical over 14 bases. The J segment lost 5 bases and the V segment lost 5 bases, leaving 10 bases of the junction unmatched. The germline CDR1 and CDR2 sequences are LNHDA and SQIVND (reference sequence). The CDR3 is 17 amino acids. The CDR3 sequence: CASSSAGTSGSGETQYF. The CDR3 DNA reads TGTGCCAGTAGTTCGGCGGGGACTAGCGGGAGTGGGGAGACCCAGTACTTC.

The chain employs TRBV7-3 and TRBJ2-3; TRBD2 matches at 8 bases. Germline assignment: CDR1 SGHTA and CDR2 FQGTGA. CDR3 length: 15 residues. J gave up 3 bases and V 3 bases, and 5 bases lay outside the gene matches. The CDR3 is CASSFRAGGTDTQYF. CDR3 sequence (DNA): TGTGCCAGCAGCTTTAGGGCGGGAGGTACAGATACGCAGTATTTT.

This chain uses TRBV7-2 with TRBJ1-5; D is perhaps TRBD1 (6 bases). The CDR3 loop spans 14 amino acids. V was cut by 4 bases and J by 3 bases, with 10 bases left in between. Germline V gives CDR1 SGHTA, CDR2 FQGNSA. The CDR3 region has the DNA TGTGCCAGCAGCTGGGCAGGGGTCAATCAGCCCCAGCATTTT. The encoded protein is CASSWAGVNQPQHF.

V gene TRBV7-2 combines with J gene TRBJ2-5; the D gene is possibly TRBD2 (5 bases). Per the germline V gene, CDR1 is SGHTA and CDR2 is FQGNSA. Trimming took 6 bases from V and 4 from J, leaving 12 bases between them. The length of the CDR3 is 13 residues. CDR3 residues: CASRVQGRETQYF. The CDR3 DNA follows: TGTGCCAGCAGAGTTCAAGGGAGAGAGACCCAGTACTTC.

This clone was seen more than once but under ten times. An end of the junction does not agree with germline; a read error may underlie this. This chain connects TRBV7-9 to TRBJ1-5; no reliable D call. The germline V gene encodes CDR1 SEHNR and CDR2 FQNEAQ (reference sequence). CDR3 size: 17 residues. The CDR3 protein is CSSSPATGEARREPQHF. The CDR3, as DNA: TGTTCCAGCAGCCCTGCTACGGGTGAGGCCCGGAGGGAGCCCCAGCATTTT.

V gene TRBV6-5 combines with J gene TRBJ1-5, with D possibly TRBD1 on 6 matching bases. Germline CDR1 MNHEY, CDR2 SVGAGI. The CDR3 is made up of 14 amino acids. V dropped 0 bases and J dropped 7 bases, with 10 bases sitting between them. The CDR3: CASSYSVQGQPQHF. CDR3 sequence (DNA): TGTGCCAGCAGTTACTCGGTCCAGGGGCAGCCCCAGCATTTT.

The chain has TRBV7-2 and TRBJ1-4; no clear D gene. The CDR3 is 14 residues long. Germline CDR1 is SGHTA and CDR2 is FQGNSA. With 5 bases removed from V and 8 bases from J, the gap between germline ends came to 15 bases. The CDR3 nucleotides read TGTGCCAGCAGCCGACGACATGCGGGCGAAAAACTGTTTTTT. As protein: CASSRRHAGEKLFF.

The chain has TRBV9 and TRBJ2-3; D is perhaps TRBD2 (6 bases). V was trimmed by 3 bases and J by 0 bases, leaving 8 bases between them. This CDR3 is 14 amino acids long. The germline V gene has CDR1 SGDLS and CDR2 YYNGEE. CDR3 DNA: TGTGCCAGCAGCGCGGGGGACAGCACAGATACGCAGTATTTT. It codes for CASSAGDSTDTQYF. The complete variable domain, with remaining parts taken from reference TRBV9 and TRBJ2-3, reads DSGVTQTPKHLITATGQRVTLRCSPRSGDLSVYWYQQSLDQGLQFLIQYYNGEERAKGNILERFSAQQFPDLHSELNLSSLELGDSALYFCASSAGDSTDTQYFGPGTRLTVL.

The chain employs TRBV5-1 and TRBJ2-5; D call uncertain. The DNA end is a closer match to TRBJ2-7, so the J assignment may be wrong. Germline assignment: CDR1 SGHRS and CDR2 YFSETQ. The CDR3 has 13 amino acids. CDR3 sequence (DNA): TGCGCCAGCAGCTTGGGCCCTCTCTACGAGCAGTACTTC. This encodes CASSLGPLYEQYF.

This clone has a handful of counts. The DNA for the CDR3 is TGTGCCAGCAGTTCTTGGGACAGCTCCGGCTACACCTTC. As protein: CASSSWDSSGYTF. The rearrangement links TRBV6-6 to TRBJ1-2, with 7 bases aligning to TRBD1. CDR1 is MNHNY, CDR2 SVGAGI, per germline (reference sequence). V gave up 4 bases and J gave up 8 bases; unmatched junction bases: 7. The CDR3 has 13 residues.

The chain carries TRBV5-1 and TRBJ2-1; TRBD2 agrees at 11 bases. Germline CDR1 reads SGHRS; CDR2 reads YFSETQ. After removal of 4 bases from V and 1 base from J, the junction contained 4 bases not matched to a gene. CDR3 size: 16 residues. The CDR3 DNA is TGCGCCAGCAGCCTCCGACTAGCGGGATCCTACAATGAGCAGTTCTTC. Its protein is CASSLRLAGSYNEQFF.

The V call is TRBV9, the J call TRBJ1-5; TRBD1 matches at 7 bases. CDR3 length: 16 amino acids. Germline CDR1 reads SGDLS; CDR2 reads YYNGEE. The V gene end was trimmed by 0 bases and the J gene end by 5 bases; junction bases not matched to a gene: 8. The CDR3 DNA reads TGTGCCAGCAGCGTAGGGGACAGACTAGGCTATCAGCCCCAGCATTTT. It translates to CASSVGDRLGYQPQHF.

The chain employs TRBV5-1 and TRBJ2-3; 8 nucleotides align to TRBD2. The CDR3 is 14 residues long. The V gene's germline CDR1 is SGHRS and CDR2 YFSETQ. The junction had 6 bases not matched to a gene; V was cut back by 4 bases and J by 5 bases. CDR3 region: CASSGAGAEDTQYF. The CDR3 coding sequence is TGCGCCAGCAGCGGAGCGGGAGCAGAAGATACGCAGTATTTT.